These 29 T cell receptor beta chains came from one sample sequenced in a study of Graves' ophthalmopathy and Graves' hyperthyroidism. RNA transcripts were the source from which TCR beta CDR3 regions were amplified. RT-PCR with HTBI primers came first, then second-round multiplex PCR. TCRdb fed the multiplex PCR reads into MiXCR, producing one record per CDR3 protein. This sample has 300,000 to 400,000 distinct CDR3 sequences, with around a sixth found just once. Sequenced material: peripheral blood. Receptors originate from an adult man with Graves' ophthalmopathy.

This clonotype has ten or more counts. The chain joins TRBV12-3 or TRBV12-4 to TRBJ2-7, with 7 bases fitting TRBD1. The CDR3 extends over 14 amino acids. J lost 0 bases, V lost 8 bases, and 7 bases had no gene match. CDR3 nucleotides: TGTGCCAGCGCAAGGGGACAGAGCTCCTACGAGCAGTACTTC. It is translated as CASARGQSSYEQYF.

Written as DNA, the CDR3 is TGTGCCAGCAGTTGGGCGACAGGGATGAACACTGAAGCTTTCTTT. Residues: CASSWATGMNTEAFF. This sequence joins TRBV6-5 and TRBJ1-1; 7 nucleotides line up with TRBD1. In germline, CDR1 is MNHEY, CDR2 SVGAGI. The CDR3 sequence is 15 residues long. The junction had 5 bases not matched to a gene; V was cut back by 4 bases and J by 0 bases.

The chain combines TRBV11-2 with TRBJ1-1; no definite D call. Trimming took 3 bases from V and 0 from J, leaving 8 bases between them. Germline V CDR1 and CDR2: SGHAT, FQNNGV. CDR3 length: 14 residues. The CDR3: CASSFKGVNTEAFF. In DNA, the CDR3 is TGTGCCAGCAGCTTCAAGGGTGTGAACACTGAAGCTTTCTTT.

Many counts were recorded for this clonotype. The chain recombines TRBV4-2 with TRBJ2-5; 8 bases are a match to TRBD2. Germline CDR1 reads LGHNA; CDR2 reads YNFKEQ. The trim removed 3 bases at V and 3 bases at J, leaving 0 bases unmatched. The CDR3 length is 13 residues. The CDR3 sequence is CASSQTSEETQYF. Written as DNA, the CDR3 is TGTGCCAGCAGCCAGACTAGCGAAGAGACCCAGTACTTC.

This clonotype was detected many times. The chain employs TRBV29-1 and TRBJ2-7; 7 positions agree with TRBD2. The CDR3 is 15 amino acids. Germline V gene lookup returns CDR1 SQVTM and CDR2 ANQGSEA. The V segment lost 6 bases and the J segment 1 base; nucleotides outside the gene matches: 12. The CDR3 nucleotides are TGCAGCGTGACTGCGCGGGGGTTTGGATCCTACGAGCAGTACTTC. As protein: CSVTARGFGSYEQYF.

This clonotype was detected many times. One end of the junction fails to match germline, which may point to a read error. This chain joins TRBV19 and TRBJ2-7, with TRBD2 identical over 10 bases. CDR1 and CDR2 from the germline V gene are LNHDA and SQIVND (reference sequence). The CDR3 contains 14 residues. In DNA, the CDR3 is TGTGCCAGTAGTCCGGGACTAGCGCCATACGACCAGTACTTC. Its translation: CASSPGLAPYDQYF.

This clonotype was counted at least ten times. The chain combines TRBV2 with TRBJ1-2; 9 positions match TRBD1. The CDR3 loop spans 13 amino acids. Germline CDR1 reads SNHLY; CDR2 reads FYNNEI. The trim removed 9 bases at V and 4 bases at J, leaving 6 bases unmatched. CDR3 residues: CASTGGSLYGYTF. In DNA form, the CDR3 reads TGTGCCAGTACAGGGGGCTCCCTCTATGGCTACACCTTC.

This clonotype occurred many times. The rearrangement joins TRBV15 to TRBJ1-1, with D perhaps matching TRBD1 (5 bases). Trimming stripped 0 bases from V and 1 base from J, with 9 bases between. CDR3 length: 15 amino acids. Germline V gene lookup returns CDR1 LNHNV and CDR2 YYDKDF (reference sequence). For the CDR3, the DNA is TGTGCCACCAGCAGAGATCTGGGGGGGAACACTGAAGCTTTCTTT. Translation: CATSRDLGGNTEAFF.

This clonotype has at least ten counts. J is TRBJ1-5 and V is TRBV6-2 or TRBV6-3; 8 bases fit TRBD1. Germline V gives CDR1 MNHEY, CDR2 SVGEGT. The CDR3 consists of 13 residues. V lost 7 bases to trimming and J lost 5 bases; unmatched junction nucleotides: 4. CDR3 region: CASNRDRYQPQHF. For the CDR3, the DNA is TGTGCCAGCAACCGGGACAGGTATCAGCCCCAGCATTTT.

This clonotype was counted many times. This rearrangement joins TRBV10-3 to TRBJ2-7, with 10 bases fitting TRBD2. The CDR3 totals 14 residues. CDR1 and CDR2 (germline): ENHRY, SYGVKD. Germline trimming cut 2 bases from V and 5 bases from J; bases unmatched to any gene: 3. The CDR3 sequence: CAISESLAGDEQYF. For the CDR3, the DNA is TGTGCCATCAGTGAGAGTCTAGCGGGAGACGAGCAGTACTTC.

This clonotype was seen at least ten times. The CDR3, as DNA: TGTGCCGGGCAGACTCCGGGGCAGGCAGCTTTCTTT. It yields the protein CAGQTPGQAAFF. The V gene is TRBV19, the J gene TRBJ1-1; D is possibly TRBD1 (5 bases). V lost 11 bases to trimming and J lost 10 bases, with 20 bases between them. The CDR3 runs 12 residues. In germline, CDR1 is LNHDA, CDR2 SQIVND (reference sequence).

This clonotype has ten or more counts. The rearrangement joins TRBV6-1 to TRBJ1-1; no definite D call. With 3 bases removed from V and 0 bases from J, the gap between germline ends came to 14 bases. The germline V gene has CDR1 MNHNS and CDR2 SASEGT. The CDR3 is 16 residues long. The CDR3 spells CASSDGKGGMNTEAFF. CDR3 DNA sequence: TGTGCCAGCAGTGATGGTAAGGGAGGAATGAACACTGAAGCTTTCTTT.

This clonotype was seen many times. This chain joins TRBV27 and TRBJ2-7; D may match TRBD1 or TRBD2 (5 bases each). The length of the CDR3 is 12 residues. V lost 3 bases and J lost 6, with 9 bases in between. Germline CDR1 reads MNHEY; CDR2 reads SMNVEV (reference sequence). The CDR3 DNA reads as TGTGCCAGCAGTTTTCGGGGCCGCGAGCAGTACTTC. Translating it yields CASSFRGREQYF.

The sample holds many counts of this clonotype. V gene TRBV11-2 combines with J gene TRBJ2-7; D may be TRBD1 (6 bases). The CDR3 spans 15 residues. CDR1 and CDR2 (germline): SGHAT, FQNNGV. V lost 1 base and J 2 bases, leaving 12 bases between the germline ends. The CDR3 region has the DNA TGTGCCAGCAGCTTAGTACGCAACAGGGCCTACGAGCAGTACTTC. Translated, it gives CASSLVRNRAYEQYF.

This clonotype came up many times. The chain employs TRBV15 and TRBJ1-5; 9 bases match TRBD1. The germline CDR1 and CDR2 sequences are LNHNV and YYDKDF (reference sequence). V dropped 6 bases and J dropped 1; count of bases not matched to a gene: 4. The CDR3 spans 15 residues. The CDR3 coding sequence is TGTGCCACCAGACGGACAGGGGTGAGCAATCAGCCCCAGCATTTT. Protein sequence: CATRRTGVSNQPQHF.

V usage is TRBV5-1 and J usage is TRBJ2-6; D gene ambiguous. From germline, CDR1 is SGHRS and CDR2 YFSETQ. This CDR3 is 16 amino acids long. V was cut by 0 bases and J by 0 bases, with 7 bases left in between. CDR3: CASSLDANSGANVLTF. As DNA, the CDR3 is TGCGCCAGCAGCTTGGACGCTAACTCTGGGGCCAACGTCCTGACTTTC. The full variable domain, in which reference TRBV5-1 and TRBJ2-6 provide the parts outside the CDR3, is KAGVTQTPRYLIKTRGQQVTLSCSPISGHRSVSWYQQTPGQGLQFLFEYFSETQRNKGNFPGRFSGRQFSNSRSEMNVSTLELGDSALYLCASSLDANSGANVLTFGAGSRLTVL.

The sample holds many counts of this clonotype. The chain recombines TRBV9 with TRBJ2-7; 8 nucleotides match TRBD2. Germline CDR1 is SGDLS and CDR2 is YYNGEE. V shed 0 bases, J shed 3 bases, and the junction held 5 bases outside the gene matches. The CDR3 is 15 amino acids. The CDR3, as DNA: TGTGCCAGCAGCGTAGGGAGGGGACTAGGCTACGAGCAGTACTTC. Its protein product is CASSVGRGLGYEQYF. The whole variable domain, remainder taken from reference TRBV9 and TRBJ2-7, is DSGVTQTPKHLITATGQRVTLRCSPRSGDLSVYWYQQSLDQGLQFLIQYYNGEERAKGNILERFSAQQFPDLHSELNLSSLELGDSALYFCASSVGRGLGYEQYFGPGTRLTVT.

This clonotype has a count of ten or more. The chain carries TRBV14 and TRBJ1-3; D unclear. Trimming took off 1 base at V and 0 bases at J, with 4 bases between the two ends. Germline CDR1 is SGHDN and CDR2 is FVKESK. The CDR3 runs 14 residues. CDR3: CASSQAVSGNTIYF. CDR3 nucleotides: TGTGCCAGCAGCCAAGCCGTCTCTGGAAACACCATATATTTT.

The chain has TRBV12-5 and TRBJ2-3; D perhaps matches TRBD1 (6 bases). CDR1 is LGHNT and CDR2 is FRNRAP in the germline V gene. The V gene lost 5 bases and the J gene lost 0 bases, with 15 bases spanning the gap. The CDR3 has 16 amino acids. In DNA form, the CDR3 reads TGTGCTAGTGGTCCCTTCGTGGGGGCTAGCACAGATACGCAGTATTTT. Its protein is CASGPFVGASTDTQYF.

The sample holds many counts of this clonotype. The chain has TRBV4-1 and TRBJ2-2; 7 nucleotides match TRBD2. The CDR3 loop spans 16 amino acids. The germline V gene encodes CDR1 MGHRA and CDR2 YSYEKL. Trimming removed 2 bases from V and 0 bases from J; junction bases left unmatched: 3. CDR3 in DNA: TGCGCCAGCAGCCAACCGGGGGGATCGAACACCGGGGAGCTGTTTTTT. Amino acids: CASSQPGGSNTGELFF.

This clonotype has a count of ten or more. V usage is TRBV28 and J usage is TRBJ2-7; 7 positions agree with TRBD2. The CDR3 runs to 13 residues. Trimming cost V 9 bases and J 2 bases; bases outside gene matches: 7. Germline assignment: CDR1 MDHEN and CDR2 SYDVKM. The CDR3 here is CASDRRGTYEQYF. The CDR3 nucleotides read TGTGCCAGTGATAGGCGGGGGACCTACGAGCAGTACTTC.

This clonotype has ten or more counts. The genes are TRBV19 and TRBJ1-1; D is unresolved. Germline loops: CDR1 LNHDA, CDR2 SQIVND (reference sequence). Between the trimmed V and J ends, which lost 1 base and 0 bases, there was a span of 9 bases. The CDR3 has 15 residues. CDR3 residues: CASSIGTLLNTEAFF. CDR3 nucleotide sequence: TGTGCCAGTAGTATAGGAACGCTACTGAACACTGAAGCTTTCTTT.

The table lists this clonotype with many counts. The chain is built from TRBV7-3 and TRBJ1-5; possible D gene TRBD1, 5 bases. The CDR3 is 19 amino acids. Germline loops: CDR1 SGHTA, CDR2 FQGTGA. Trimming removed 5 bases from V and 3 bases from J, with 26 bases in between. The CDR3, as DNA: TGTGCCAGCAGCCAAGACACTACACGGGCCGAGGGGTCCAATCAGCCCCAGCATTTT. Translation: CASSQDTTRAEGSNQPQHF.

This clonotype was found many times. CDR3 region: CASSSRKQEKGAYEQYF. The DNA for the CDR3 is TGTGCCAGTAGTTCGCGGAAGCAGGAGAAAGGGGCCTACGAGCAGTACTTC. The rearrangement links TRBV19 to TRBJ2-7; TRBD1 is a possible D gene (5 bases). Germline V gene data show CDR1 as LNHDA and CDR2 as SQIVND (reference sequence). V was trimmed by 5 bases and J by 2 bases, leaving 22 bases between them. The CDR3 runs 17 residues.

V is TRBV14 and J is TRBJ1-2; the D gene is possibly TRBD1 (5 bases). CDR1 is SGHDN and CDR2 is FVKESK in the germline V gene. Trimming shortened V by 6 bases and J by 1 base, and 15 bases separated the two germline ends. The CDR3 loop spans 15 amino acids. Written as DNA, the CDR3 is TGTGCCAGCAGTTTTGGGGCAGCTAATAACTATGGCTACACCTTC. Its translation: CASSFGAANNYGYTF. The variable domain in full, completed from reference TRBV14 and TRBJ1-2, reads EAGVTQFPSHSVIEKGQTVTLRCDPISGHDNLYWYRRVMGKEIKFLLHFVKESKQDESGMPNNRFLAERTGGTYSTLKVQPAELEDSGVYFCASSFGAANNYGYTFGSGTRLTVV.

This clonotype was observed many times. The chain carries TRBV7-2 and TRBJ2-4, with D possibly TRBD1 on 7 matching bases. Germline lookup yields CDR1 SGHTA and CDR2 FQGNSA. This CDR3 has 16 amino acids. V dropped 5 bases and J dropped 1 base, with 15 bases sitting between them. The CDR3 DNA reads TGTGCCAGCAGCGCGGAGGGGGCGTGGGCCAAAAACATTCAGTACTTC. Amino acid sequence: CASSAEGAWAKNIQYF.

This clonotype was seen many times. The V call is TRBV20-1, the J call TRBJ1-2, with a tentative D call TRBD1 (5 bases). This CDR3 has 14 amino acids. Germline CDR1 DFQATT, CDR2 SNEGSKA (reference sequence). Trimming took 3 bases from V and 4 from J, leaving 15 bases between them. CDR3 in amino acids: CSASGTPLGYGYTF. Written as DNA, the CDR3 is TGCAGTGCTAGTGGGACCCCTCTGGGCTATGGCTACACCTTC.

This clonotype was counted once. The chain couples TRBV18 to TRBJ1-5; D unclear. The CDR3 is 13 residues long. Trimming took 3 bases from V and 5 from J, leaving 8 bases between them. Germline loops: CDR1 KGHSH, CDR2 LQKENI. The CDR3 is CASSPYNDQPQHF. For the CDR3, the DNA is TGTGCCAGCTCACCCTACAACGATCAGCCCCAGCATTTT. Full variable domain (rest looked up from reference TRBV18 and TRBJ1-5): NAGVMQNPRHLVRRRGQEARLRCSPMKGHSHVYWYRQLPEEGLKFMVYLQKENIIDESGMPKERFSAEFPKEGPSILRIQQVVRGDSAAYFCASSPYNDQPQHFGDGTRLSIL.

Ten or more counts support this clonotype. The germline gene is not matched at one end of the junction; a read error may be the cause. The chain is built from TRBV12-3 or TRBV12-4 and TRBJ2-7; D is perhaps TRBD2 (6 bases). This CDR3 is built from 13 residues. The CDR3 nucleotides read TGTGCCAGCAGCCACGGGGACTCCTACAAGCAGTACTTC. Its translation: CASSHGDSYKQYF.